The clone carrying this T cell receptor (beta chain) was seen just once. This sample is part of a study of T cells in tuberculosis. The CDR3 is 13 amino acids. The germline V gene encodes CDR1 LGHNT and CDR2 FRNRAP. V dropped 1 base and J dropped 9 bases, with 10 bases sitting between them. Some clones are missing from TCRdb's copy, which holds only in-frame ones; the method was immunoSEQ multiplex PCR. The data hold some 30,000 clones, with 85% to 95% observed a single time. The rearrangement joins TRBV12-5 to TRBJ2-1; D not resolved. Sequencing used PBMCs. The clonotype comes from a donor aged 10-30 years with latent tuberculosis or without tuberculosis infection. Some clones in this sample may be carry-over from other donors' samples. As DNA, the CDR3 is TGTGCTAGTGGTTTGGACGCCTCGGGTGAGCAGTTCTTC. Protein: CASGLDASGEQFF.